This entry features one T cell receptor beta chain sequence. What it binds is not known. This sample was taken from a study of regulatory T cells in long-lasting Graves disease. Time point indicated: newly diagnosed GD, antithyroid drugs for less than 3 months. There was RNA extracted from PBMCs, and the TCR library was made from it. CDR1 LNHDA and CDR2 SQIVND come from the germline V gene (reference sequence). CDR3 length: 14 amino acids. Trimming removed 2 bases from V and 5 bases from J, with 13 bases in between. Study-wide results and caveats: The study found persistent patients shared more public clonotypes (more than 2,500) than new patients (about 990).

Library construction for TCR beta used iRepertoire HTBI primers and Arm-PCR of CDR3 regions. TCRdb reanalysed the multiplex PCR reads using MiXCR and keeps one entry per CDR3 protein. The profile shows 350,000 to 400,000 distinct CDR3 sequences, 15% to 18% of them singletons. The receptor was isolated from a female donor with Graves disease. This chain uses TRBV19 with TRBJ2-7; weak D call: TRBD2 (6 bases). Sequencing was performed on peripheral blood mononuclear cells (PBMCs), taken at new diagnosis, from a patient treated with antithyroid drugs. The CDR3 DNA sequence: TGTGCCAGTAGTATATCCCCCGGGGGACACGAGCAGTACTTC. This gives the protein CASSISPGGHEQYF.